The clone carrying this T cell receptor beta chain is medium-sized in the sample. V lost 1 base and J lost 3, with 7 bases in between. CDR1 LGHNA and CDR2 YSLEER come from the germline V gene. The CDR3 contains 13 residues. The data were taken from a study of blood T cell repertoires in COVID-19. Study summary: PBMCs, B-cell-depleted T cells, or T cells were the source of the cDNA or gDNA that made up the material.

In the authors' methods: Amplification of reference gene primers provided the estimated nucleated cell counts. Profiled with immunoSEQ multiplex PCR; TCRdb holds only in-frame clones, not every one. That table supplies the V and J calls and clone size; D and trimming were determined from the DNA. This sample has just over 50,000 clones, with 65% to 90% found just once. This sequence originates from a man aged 65-85 years with acute or convalescent COVID-19. Material for sequencing was peripheral blood. The chain carries TRBV4-3 and TRBJ2-7, with D unresolved. CDR3 region: CASSQGNFYEQYF. CDR3 in DNA: TGCGCCAGCAGCCAAGGAAACTTCTACGAGCAGTACTTC.